This entry describes one T cell receptor (beta chain). Antigen unknown. These data belong to a study of T cell responses to AZD1222 COVID-19 vaccine. Regarding the study as a whole: It should be noted that donors were predominantly white British and more often female, and clonal diversity was possibly underestimated.

Trimming removed 6 bases at V and 7 bases at J, with 21 bases between. From germline, CDR1 is MRHNA and CDR2 SNTAGT. CDR3 size: 16 residues. Some clones are missing from TCRdb's copy, which holds only in-frame ones; the method was immunoSEQ multiplex PCR. The sample yields fewer than 120,000 clones, roughly nine tenths seen once. This TCR derives from an adult in good health. The chain couples TRBV6-4 to TRBJ2-2, with D possibly matching TRBD2 (5 bases). The specimen comprised peripheral blood, sampled on day 0 of AZD1222 vaccination. In DNA, the CDR3 is TGTGCCAGCAGCGCCCTCTCCGGGATTCCCAACGGGGAGCTGTTTTTT. This translates into CASSALSGIPNGELFF.